Shown below are 4 T cell receptor beta chains from a single sample sequenced in a study of cytomegalovirus exposure and HLA in healthy donors. Method: immunoSEQ multiplex PCR; TCRdb's copy keeps in-frame clones and lacks some. The sample comprises about 240,000 clones, around 88% of which are singletons, and around 1.2% rests with the top ten. The sequencing sample was made of PBMCs. The receptors derive from a woman aged 25 to 45 in good health and CMV-seropositive.

Only a few counts were recorded for this clone. CDR3 amino acids: CASRPSANYEQYF. Written as DNA, the CDR3 is TGCGCCAGCAGACCTAGCGCGAACTACGAGCAGTACTTC. This chain joins TRBV10-2 and TRBJ2-7, with D maybe TRBD2 (6 bases). V lost 6 bases and J lost 3, with 12 bases in between. CDR1 is WSHSY, CDR2 SAAADI, per germline. The CDR3 runs to 13 residues.

This chain uses TRBV7-6 with TRBJ1-4, with a possible D match to TRBD1 (5 bases). The CDR3 covers 18 residues. The germline V gene has CDR1 SGHVS and CDR2 FNYEAQ. V shed 7 bases and J shed 0 bases, with 21 bases lying between them. CDR3 sequence (DNA): TGTGCCAGCACCCTAAATATTTTAACGGGGGCAACTAATGAAAAACTGTTTTTT. Its protein product is CASTLNILTGATNEKLFF. Looking up the rest from reference TRBV7-6 and TRBJ1-4 gives the full variable domain: GAGVSQSPRYKVTKRGQDVALRCDPISGHVSLYWYRQALGQGPEFLTYFNYEAQQDKSGLPNDRFSAERPEGSISTLTIQRTEQRDSAMYRCASTLNILTGATNEKLFFGSGTQLSVL.

CDR3 nucleotide sequence: TGCGCCAGCAGCCCTATCACAGGGGCGAACACCGGGGAGCTGTTTTTT. Protein product: CASSPITGANTGELFF. The V and J genes are TRBV5-1 and TRBJ2-2; 7 bases map to TRBD1. This CDR3 is 16 amino acids long. Germline CDR1 reads SGHRS; CDR2 reads YFSETQ. The trim removed 4 bases at V and 0 bases at J, leaving 6 bases unmatched. Full variable domain (outside the CDR3, taken from reference TRBV5-1 and TRBJ2-2): KAGVTQTPRYLIKTRGQQVTLSCSPISGHRSVSWYQQTPGQGLQFLFEYFSETQRNKGNFPGRFSGRQFSNSRSEMNVSTLELGDSALYLCASSPITGANTGELFFGEGSRLTVL.

The chain links TRBV29-1 to TRBJ2-7; 13 bases align to TRBD2. Unmatched junction bases numbered 7, after V lost 6 bases and J lost 2 bases. The germline gives CDR1 SQVTM, CDR2 ANQGSEA. The CDR3 runs 15 residues. CDR3 sequence (DNA): TGCAGCGTGGACGGACTAGCGGGAGCCCCCTACGAGCAGTACTTC. Translating it yields CSVDGLAGAPYEQYF.